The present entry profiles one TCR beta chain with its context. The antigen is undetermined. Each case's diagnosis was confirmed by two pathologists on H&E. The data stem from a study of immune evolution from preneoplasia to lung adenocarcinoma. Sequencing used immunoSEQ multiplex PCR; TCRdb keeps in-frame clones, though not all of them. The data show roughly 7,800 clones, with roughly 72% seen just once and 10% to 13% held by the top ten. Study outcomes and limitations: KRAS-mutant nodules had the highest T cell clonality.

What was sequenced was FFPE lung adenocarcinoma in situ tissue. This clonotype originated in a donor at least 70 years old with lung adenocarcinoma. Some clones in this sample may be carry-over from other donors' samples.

The CDR3 region has the DNA TGTGCCAGCAGCCCAGAGGGACCACCCCTCCACTTT. Protein: CASSPEGPPLHF. This chain links TRBV7-6 with TRBJ1-6, with D possibly matching TRBD1 (5 bases). The CDR3 runs 12 residues. Germline lookup yields CDR1 SGHVS and CDR2 FNYEAQ. Trimming shortened V by 5 bases and J by 11 bases, and 10 bases separated the two germline ends.